The 19 T cell receptor beta chains reported below all come from one sample, sequenced in a study of regulatory T cells in long-lasting Graves disease. Building the TCR beta libraries relied on iRepertoire HTBI primers, and CDR3 regions underwent Arm-PCR. Each CDR3 protein is one row after TCRdb ran MiXCR on the multiplex PCR reads. This sample has some 470,000 distinct CDR3 sequences, with roughly 21% found just once. Time point described: persistent/refractory GD, antithyroid drugs over 5 years with positive TRAb. PBMC-extracted RNA yielded the TCR library. This specimen was peripheral blood mononuclear cells (PBMCs), taken when the disease was refractory, from a patient treated with antithyroid drugs. These receptors came from a female donor with Graves disease.

The table lists this clonotype with a count of one. A much larger clone differs by one base, so this may be a read error. The CDR3 here is CASSLGGGVRETQYF. The CDR3 DNA sequence: TGTGCCAGCAGCTTAGGTGGGGGGGTCCGGGAGACCCAGTACTTC. This chain joins TRBV7-8 and TRBJ2-5, with 7 bases lining up with TRBD2. The CDR3 totals 15 residues. CDR1 SGHVS and CDR2 FQNEAQ come from the germline V gene. Unmatched junction bases numbered 7, after V lost 1 base and J lost 5 bases.

The rearrangement joins TRBV12-3 or TRBV12-4 to TRBJ1-6; 7 positions match TRBD1. This CDR3 spans 15 amino acids. V lost 2 bases to trimming and J lost 10 bases; unmatched junction nucleotides: 8. CDR3 in DNA: TGTGCCAGCAGTTTAACCAGGGGGGCAGGGTCACCCCTCCACTTT. This translates into CASSLTRGAGSPLHF.

This sequence joins TRBV12-3 or TRBV12-4 and TRBJ2-6; D is unresolved. The V gene lost 4 bases and the J gene lost 0 bases, with 13 bases spanning the gap. The CDR3 spans 17 residues. DNA for the CDR3: TGTGCCAGCAGTTACGTGGCACTCCCCTCTGGGGCCAACGTCCTGACTTTC. This translates into CASSYVALPSGANVLTF.

The genes are TRBV4-2 and TRBJ1-5, with 9 bases matching TRBD1. CDR1 and CDR2 from the germline V gene are LGHNA and YNFKEQ. This CDR3 is built from 15 residues. After removal of 3 bases from V and 1 base from J, the junction contained 1 base not matched to a gene. The CDR3 region is CASSQGTGSNQPQHF. The CDR3 coding sequence is TGTGCCAGCAGCCAGGGGACAGGGAGCAATCAGCCCCAGCATTTT.

V and J are TRBV6-1 and TRBJ2-3, with a weak D call TRBD2 (5 bases). The CDR3 has 11 amino acids. The ends were cut back, 7 bases at V and 5 bases at J, with 7 bases in the middle. In germline, CDR1 is MNHNS, CDR2 SASEGT. This CDR3 reads CASTRGDTQYF. As DNA, the CDR3 is TGTGCCAGCACCCGGGGAGATACGCAGTATTTT.

This clonotype has a count of ten or more. The chain joins TRBV3-1 to TRBJ2-5; perhaps D is TRBD1 or TRBD2 (5 bases each). Germline CDR1 is LGHDT and CDR2 is YNNKEL (reference sequence). Trimming cost V 4 bases and J 5 bases, with 11 bases left between them. CDR3 length: 13 residues. The CDR3 spells CASSPGPDETQYF. CDR3 nucleotides: TGTGCCAGCAGCCCGGGGCCAGACGAGACCCAGTACTTC.

Remarks on this clonotype: A much larger clone lies a single base off, so this may be a read error. V gene TRBV6-1 combines with J gene TRBJ2-5; 7 positions match TRBD1. Germline values: CDR1 MNHNS, CDR2 SASEGT. V lost 7 bases to trimming and J lost 6 bases; unmatched junction nucleotides: 11. This CDR3 is built from 14 residues. The CDR3 loop reads CASTPRTGRKTQYF. For the CDR3, the DNA is TGTGCCAGCACCCCAAGGACAGGTCGAAAGACCCAGTACTTC.

This clonotype was counted many times. As DNA, the CDR3 is TGTGCCAGCAGCTTAGGAGAGGCTTACAATGAGCAGTTCTTC. It yields the protein CASSLGEAYNEQFF. The chain carries TRBV7-8 and TRBJ2-1; no clear D. Germline V gives CDR1 SGHVS, CDR2 FQNEAQ. V lost 1 base and J lost 4, with 8 bases in between. This CDR3 comprises 14 residues.

This clonotype appeared a few times. The chain uses TRBV7-3 and TRBJ2-3; 8 nucleotides agree with TRBD1. The germline V gene has CDR1 SGHTA and CDR2 FQGTGA. This CDR3 contains 14 residues. V was pared by 6 bases and J by 2 bases, with 4 bases of the junction left unmatched. CDR3 residues: CASSRTGNTDTQYF. In DNA, the CDR3 is TGTGCCAGCAGTAGGACAGGGAACACAGATACGCAGTATTTT.

The CDR3 protein is CASSHTTGEVQPQHF. The CDR3, as DNA: TGTGCCAGCAGCCACACGACAGGGGAGGTTCAGCCCCAGCATTTT. The V call is TRBV28, the J call TRBJ1-5, with 8 bases lining up with TRBD1. CDR3 length equals 15 residues. The J segment lost 6 bases and the V segment lost 6 bases, leaving 10 bases of the junction unmatched. Germline assignment: CDR1 MDHEN and CDR2 SYDVKM.

There are many counts of this clonotype. The rearrangement links TRBV29-1 to TRBJ1-2; D gene unclear. Germline CDR1 reads SQVTM; CDR2 reads ANQGSEA. V was pared by 4 bases and J by 2 bases, with 5 bases between. The CDR3 is made up of 11 amino acids. The CDR3 nucleotides read TGCAGCGTTGGGCACAACTATGGCTACACCTTC. Protein: CSVGHNYGYTF.

This chain links TRBV6-2 or TRBV6-3 with TRBJ1-6; 8 bases line up with TRBD1. This CDR3 is built from 15 residues. The germline V gene has CDR1 MNHEY and CDR2 SVGEGT. The V segment lost 0 bases and the J segment 7 bases; nucleotides outside the gene matches: 2. CDR3 in amino acids: CASSYSTGGNSPLHF. CDR3 DNA: TGTGCCAGCAGTTACTCTACAGGGGGGAATTCACCCCTCCACTTT.

The V and J genes are TRBV27 and TRBJ2-2, with 10 bases identical to TRBD2. The junction had 17 bases not matched to a gene; V was cut back by 3 bases and J by 7 bases. CDR3 length equals 19 residues. The germline CDR1 and CDR2 sequences are MNHEY and SMNVEV (reference sequence). For the CDR3, the DNA is TGTGCCAGCAGTTTGTTACTTGGGCTAGCGGGAGATCTTGGCGGGGAGCTGTTTTTT. Translating it yields CASSLLLGLAGDLGGELFF.

The chain is built from TRBV9 and TRBJ1-4; D unclear. The germline CDR1 and CDR2 sequences are SGDLS and YYNGEE. This CDR3 spans 16 amino acids. V lost 0 bases and J lost 1, with 10 bases in between. DNA for the CDR3: TGTGCCAGCAGCGTAGGAGGAGACATAACTAATGAAAAACTGTTTTTT. Translated, it gives CASSVGGDITNEKLFF.

At least ten counts were recorded for this clonotype. This sequence joins TRBV12-3 or TRBV12-4 and TRBJ1-2, with no clear D. The V and J ends lost 5 bases and 4 bases respectively, with 17 bases between them. This CDR3 region has 15 residues. The CDR3 DNA reads TGTGCCAGCAGTAACTCAATAGTTTCATTCTATGGCTACACCTTC. Its translation: CASSNSIVSFYGYTF.

This clonotype came up a few times. This chain uses TRBV19 with TRBJ2-7; D is undetermined. Germline V gene lookup returns CDR1 LNHDA and CDR2 SQIVND (reference sequence). The CDR3 contains 13 residues. Trimming stripped 6 bases from V and 3 bases from J, with 12 bases between. CDR3 residues: CASSKDGRYEQYF. The CDR3 region has the DNA TGTGCCAGTAGCAAAGACGGCCGCTACGAGCAGTACTTC.

The rearrangement joins TRBV5-1 to TRBJ1-5, with D maybe TRBD1 (6 bases). V was pared by 2 bases and J by 1 base, with 10 bases between. Germline V lookup: CDR1 SGHRS, CDR2 YFSETQ. The CDR3 spans 15 residues. This CDR3 is CASSLRGMSNQPQHF. Here the CDR3 DNA reads TGCGCCAGCAGCTTAAGGGGGATGAGCAATCAGCCCCAGCATTTT.

This sequence joins TRBV5-4 and TRBJ2-2, with D perhaps matching TRBD1 or TRBD2 (6 bases each). Trimming pared 3 bases from V and 5 bases from J, leaving 11 bases between. Germline V gene lookup returns CDR1 SGHNT and CDR2 YYREEE (reference sequence). The CDR3 has 14 residues. The CDR3 protein is CASSYRGGTGELFF. DNA of the CDR3: TGTGCCAGCAGCTATCGAGGGGGGACCGGGGAGCTGTTTTTT.

This clonotype was counted many times. This chain joins TRBV20-1 and TRBJ2-7; no clear D. Germline V gives CDR1 DFQATT, CDR2 SNEGSKA (reference sequence). The CDR3 has 14 residues. Trimming stripped 3 bases from V and 7 bases from J, with 19 bases between. The CDR3 sequence is CSASILIDLGEQYF. The CDR3 DNA reads as TGCAGTGCTAGTATCTTAATTGACCTCGGGGAGCAGTACTTC.